The 29 T cell receptor beta chains listed next were all sequenced from one sample in a study of blood T cell repertoires in COVID-19 (dated by TCRdb to the early 2020s). Library creation used the immunoSEQ multiplex PCR assay. TCRdb carries this immuneACCESS record with in-frame sequences only. Its versions omit some clonotypes, under half of them owing to an unresolved V gene in the studies checked, with the rest unexplained. The sample profile shows 150,000 to 200,000 clones; around four fifths of them were found once. The ten largest clones capture around 8% of the sample. Sequences were obtained from peripheral blood. Receptors were obtained from a woman aged 70-85 years with COVID-19, enrolled during active disease.

This clone was found once. This chain connects TRBV18 to TRBJ2-3; 9 bases align to TRBD1. The V gene end was trimmed by 3 bases and the J gene end by 8 bases; junction bases not matched to a gene: 12. This CDR3 has 16 amino acids. The germline gives CDR1 KGHSH, CDR2 LQKENI. The CDR3 is CASSPPGQGSGGTQYF. In nucleotides, the CDR3 is TGTGCCAGCTCACCCCCGGGACAGGGCTCCGGTGGTACGCAGTATTTT.

The chain recombines TRBV10-2 with TRBJ2-7; D is uncertain. The CDR3 length is 11 residues. Deletions cut 3 bases from V and 6 bases from J, with 6 bases between. Germline values: CDR1 WSHSY, CDR2 SAAADI. The CDR3 nucleotides are TGCGCCAGCAGTGACCTTCGCGAGCAGTACTTC. This codes for CASSDLREQYF.

The J gene is TRBJ1-5, the V gene TRBV7-2; D unresolved. V lost 5 bases and J 8 bases, leaving 19 bases between the germline ends. The germline V gene encodes CDR1 SGHTA and CDR2 FQGNSA. The CDR3 is 15 residues long. CDR3 nucleotide sequence: TGTGCCAGCAGCACCCAACGGGGTAGAAGGGAGCCCCAGCATTTT. Encoded protein: CASSTQRGRREPQHF.

This clone has just a few counts. The same CDR3 arises from other DNA sequences in this sample as well. J is TRBJ1-2 and V is TRBV28, with TRBD1 as a possible D gene (5 bases). Trimming removed 6 bases at V and 5 bases at J, with 7 bases between. There are 11 residues in the CDR3. Germline V CDR1 and CDR2: MDHEN, SYDVKM. The CDR3 loop is CASSGGYGYTF. Here the CDR3 DNA reads TGTGCCAGCAGCGGGGGGTATGGCTACACCTTC.

The rearrangement uses TRBV5-4 and TRBJ2-3; a possible D gene is TRBD1 (6 bases). CDR1 is SGHNT and CDR2 is YYREEE in the germline V gene (reference sequence). The CDR3 has 13 residues. Trimming took 2 bases from V and 9 from J, leaving 13 bases between them. CDR3 amino acids: CASSFSGARTQYF. Here the CDR3 DNA reads TGTGCCAGCAGCTTTTCAGGGGCAAGGACGCAGTATTTT.

The gene calls are TRBV10-3 and TRBJ1-5; 10 bases line up with TRBD1. Germline loops: CDR1 ENHRY, CDR2 SYGVKD. The CDR3 length is 14 residues. Trimming at V came to 6 bases and at J to 4 bases, leaving 3 bases not matched to a gene. Here the CDR3 reads CAISGQGGNQPQHF. CDR3 DNA: TGTGCCATCAGCGGACAGGGGGGAAATCAGCCCCAGCATTTT.

This chain uses TRBV7-2 with TRBJ2-7, with D unresolved. The ends were cut back, 8 bases at V and 0 bases at J, with 8 bases in the middle. The germline V gene encodes CDR1 SGHTA and CDR2 FQGNSA. The CDR3 consists of 12 residues. CDR3: CASRTGSYEQYF. CDR3 coding DNA: TGTGCCAGCCGAACGGGCTCCTACGAGCAGTACTTC. Full variable domain (missing parts from reference TRBV7-2 and TRBJ2-7): GAGVSQSPSNKVTEKGKDVELRCDPISGHTALYWYRQSLGQGLEFLIYFQGNSAPDKSGLPSDRFSAERTGGSVSTLTIQRTQQEDSAVYLCASRTGSYEQYFGPGTRLTVT.

V usage is TRBV11-1 and J usage is TRBJ2-7, with 7 bases aligning to TRBD2. Germline V gene lookup returns CDR1 SGHAT and CDR2 FQDESV (reference sequence). The CDR3 totals 14 residues. The trim removed 1 base at V and 3 bases at J, leaving 3 bases unmatched. In DNA form, the CDR3 reads TGTGCCAGCAGCTTAGGCGGGAGTGACTACGAGCAGTACTTC. The encoded protein is CASSLGGSDYEQYF.

The V and J genes are TRBV2 and TRBJ2-7, with D perhaps TRBD1 (6 bases). The CDR3 has 12 amino acids. Per germline, CDR1 SNHLY and CDR2 FYNNEI. With 6 bases removed from V and 5 bases from J, the gap between germline ends came to 11 bases. This chain's CDR3 is CASRIQGDEQYF. DNA for the CDR3: TGTGCCAGCAGGATACAGGGTGACGAGCAGTACTTC. Supplemented by reference TRBV2 and TRBJ2-7, the full variable domain reads EPEVTQTPSHQVTQMGQEVILRCVPISNHLYFYWYRQILGQKVEFLVSFYNNEISEKSEIFDDQFSVERPDGSNFTLKIRSTKLEDSAMYFCASRIQGDEQYFGPGTRLTVT.

The V gene is TRBV2, the J gene TRBJ1-5; TRBD1 is a possible D gene (5 bases). Germline-derived CDR1 and CDR2 are SNHLY and FYNNEI. This CDR3 spans 13 amino acids. Trimming cost V 6 bases and J 5 bases, with 11 bases left between them. CDR3 coding DNA: TGTGCCAGCAGGGGGGACTCGTATCAGCCCCAGCATTTT. Its protein product is CASRGDSYQPQHF.

This sequence joins TRBV19 and TRBJ2-1; 8 positions agree with TRBD2. The germline CDR1 and CDR2 sequences are LNHDA and SQIVND (reference sequence). This CDR3 has 16 residues. Trimming cost V 7 bases and J 11 bases; bases outside gene matches: 19. DNA of the CDR3: TGTGCCAGTAACGAGCGGGGGCGGGAGGCCAAGTATAAGCAGTTCTTC. Translated, it gives CASNERGREAKYKQFF. The whole variable domain, remainder taken from reference TRBV19 and TRBJ2-1, is DGGITQSPKYLFRKEGQNVTLSCEQNLNHDAMYWYRQDPGQGLRLIYYSQIVNDFQKGDIAEGYSVSREKKESFPLTVTSAQKNPTAFYLCASNERGREAKYKQFFGPGTRLTVL.

The V and J genes are TRBV7-3 and TRBJ2-1; 7 bases agree with TRBD2. The CDR3 runs 15 residues. Germline V lookup: CDR1 SGHTA, CDR2 FQGTGA. J gave up 5 bases and V 5 bases, and 9 bases lay outside the gene matches. DNA of the CDR3: TGTGCCAGCAGCCCGTCCGGGAGGATCAACAATGAGCAGTTCTTC. Protein: CASSPSGRINNEQFF. The whole variable domain, remainder taken from reference TRBV7-3 and TRBJ2-1, is GAGVSQTPSNKVTEKGKYVELRCDPISGHTALYWYRQSLGQGPEFLIYFQGTGAADDSGLPNDRFFAVRPEGSVSTLKIQRTERGDSAVYLCASSPSGRINNEQFFGPGTRLTVL.

The table lists this clone with a count of one. The chain employs TRBV25-1 and TRBJ1-1, with TRBD1 as a possible D gene (6 bases). This CDR3 is 15 amino acids long. Trimming stripped 4 bases from V and 6 bases from J, with 18 bases between. Germline loops: CDR1 MGHDK, CDR2 SYGVNS. The CDR3 DNA reads TGTGCCAGCAGTGGAGGAGGAAATGGGGGCGCTGAAGCTTTCTTT. Its translation: CASSGGGNGGAEAFF.

The rearrangement uses TRBV4-1 and TRBJ1-5; D ambiguous. From germline, CDR1 is MGHRA and CDR2 YSYEKL. CDR3 length: 14 amino acids. V gave up 5 bases and J gave up 1 base, with 9 bases separating them. The DNA of the CDR3 is TGCGCCAGCAGCACACAGTACAGCAATCAGCCCCAGCATTTT. It is translated as CASSTQYSNQPQHF.

The chain is built from TRBV2 and TRBJ2-5; the D is unclear. The CDR3 spans 11 residues. The germline V gene encodes CDR1 SNHLY and CDR2 FYNNEI. The ends were cut back, 7 bases at V and 2 bases at J, with 5 bases in the middle. CDR3 DNA: TGTGCCAGCAAACTTCAAGAGACCCAGTACTTC. This codes for CASKLQETQYF. The full variable domain, completed using reference TRBV2 and TRBJ2-5, is EPEVTQTPSHQVTQMGQEVILRCVPISNHLYFYWYRQILGQKVEFLVSFYNNEISEKSEIFDDQFSVERPDGSNFTLKIRSTKLEDSAMYFCASKLQETQYFGPGTRLLVL.

The chain employs TRBV11-2 and TRBJ1-1; unclear D gene. Between the trimmed V and J ends, which lost 2 bases and 5 bases, there was a span of 12 bases. The CDR3 length is 14 residues. In germline, CDR1 is SGHAT, CDR2 FQNNGV. The CDR3 DNA follows: TGTGCCAGCAGCTTAAATTCTCCGGGGACTGAAGCTTTCTTT. Its protein is CASSLNSPGTEAFF.

The chain carries TRBV7-9 and TRBJ1-2; D unclear. Trimming left V 5 bases short and J 3 bases short, with 19 bases between. Germline V gene lookup returns CDR1 SEHNR and CDR2 FQNEAQ (reference sequence). This CDR3 spans 16 amino acids. Here the CDR3 DNA reads TGTGCCAGCAGCCTAGGAGGGCAGGCTGGGGACTATGGCTACACCTTC. It translates to CASSLGGQAGDYGYTF.

The chain combines TRBV15 with TRBJ1-2; 10 bases map to TRBD1. V shed 3 bases, J shed 5 bases, and the junction held 9 bases outside the gene matches. The germline V gene has CDR1 LNHNV and CDR2 YYDKDF (reference sequence). The CDR3 runs to 16 residues. The CDR3 region has the DNA TGTGCCACCAGCAGGGGGACAGGGGCGACTTTATATGGCTACACCTTC. Its protein is CATSRGTGATLYGYTF.

The chain combines TRBV10-3 with TRBJ2-1; maybe TRBD1 (5 bases). Germline lookup yields CDR1 ENHRY and CDR2 SYGVKD. The length of the CDR3 is 14 residues. The ends were cut back, 6 bases at V and 6 bases at J, with 15 bases in the middle. The CDR3: CAISGTTGLNEQFF. The CDR3 DNA reads TGTGCCATCAGCGGAACCACAGGCCTCAATGAGCAGTTCTTC.

This chain connects TRBV6-2 or TRBV6-3 to TRBJ1-1; 7 bases are shared with TRBD1. This CDR3 contains 16 residues. Germline-derived CDR1 and CDR2 are MNHEY and SVGEGT. The V gene end was trimmed by 5 bases and the J gene end by 0 bases; junction bases not matched to a gene: 9. The CDR3 DNA reads TGTGCCAGCAGTAGCCGTACAGGGGCCATGAACACTGAAGCTTTCTTT. This encodes CASSSRTGAMNTEAFF.

This clone was seen only once. V and J are TRBV24-1 and TRBJ2-2; 10 bases align to TRBD2. Germline V gene sequence: CDR1 KGHDR, CDR2 SFDVKD. Germline trimming cut 3 bases from V and 5 bases from J; bases unmatched to any gene: 5. The CDR3 totals 16 residues. CDR3 sequence reads: CATSDPSGSRTGELFF. The CDR3 DNA reads TGTGCCACCAGTGATCCTAGCGGGAGTAGAACCGGGGAGCTGTTTTTT.

The J gene is TRBJ2-7, the V gene TRBV7-9, with 14 nucleotides matching TRBD2. Germline V lookup: CDR1 SEHNR, CDR2 FQNEAQ (reference sequence). J was trimmed by 2 bases and V by 1 base; bases with no gene match: 1. The length of the CDR3 is 16 residues. This CDR3 reads CASSLEGLAGAYEQYF. The CDR3 bases are TGTGCCAGCAGCTTAGAGGGACTAGCGGGAGCCTACGAGCAGTACTTC.

The J gene is TRBJ2-7, the V gene TRBV28; weak D call: TRBD2 (7 bases). Trimming took 10 bases from V and 2 from J, leaving 15 bases between them. The length of the CDR3 is 13 residues. CDR1 is MDHEN and CDR2 is SYDVKM in the germline V gene. CDR3 sequence reads: CATMGAGAYEQYF. As DNA, the CDR3 is TGTGCCACCATGGGGGCGGGGGCCTACGAGCAGTACTTC.

The chain joins TRBV6-2 or TRBV6-3 to TRBJ2-7; the D is unclear. V lost 4 bases to trimming and J lost 6 bases, with 7 bases between them. CDR1 is MNHEY, CDR2 SVGEGT, per germline. This CDR3 spans 11 amino acids. The CDR3 loop is CASSLQFEQYF. The CDR3 DNA follows: TGTGCCAGCAGTTTACAGTTCGAGCAGTACTTC.

This clone has a single count. The V gene is TRBV4-1, the J gene TRBJ2-5, with D hard to call. This CDR3 is built from 13 residues. CDR1 MGHRA and CDR2 YSYEKL come from the germline V gene. Trimming cost V 4 bases and J 5 bases, with 11 bases left between them. As DNA, the CDR3 is TGCGCCAGCAGCCGACTGATGGTGGAGACCCAGTACTTC. This translates into CASSRLMVETQYF.

This chain uses TRBV5-6 with TRBJ2-6, with 7 nucleotides matching TRBD1. The CDR3 is 16 residues long. The trim removed 5 bases at V and 2 bases at J, leaving 7 bases unmatched. Per germline, CDR1 SGHDT and CDR2 YYEEEE. The CDR3 coding sequence is TGTGCCAGCAGATTATACAGGGGAACTGGGGCCAACGTCCTGACTTTC. Translation: CASRLYRGTGANVLTF.

The chain joins TRBV20-1 to TRBJ2-1, with 13 bases fitting TRBD2. Germline V lookup: CDR1 DFQATT, CDR2 SNEGSKA (reference sequence). The CDR3 is 17 residues long. The trim removed 3 bases at V and 5 bases at J, leaving 10 bases unmatched. The CDR3 spells CSASTRLAGGYNNEQFF. CDR3 sequence (DNA): TGCAGTGCTAGTACCCGACTAGCGGGAGGATACAACAATGAGCAGTTCTTC.

V is TRBV29-1 and J is TRBJ1-2, with D uncertain. The CDR3 consists of 11 residues. Germline V gene lookup returns CDR1 SQVTM and CDR2 ANQGSEA. Trimming shortened V by 4 bases and J by 4 bases, and 7 bases separated the two germline ends. In nucleotides, the CDR3 is TGCAGCGTTGGCGGGTCCTATGGCTACACCTTC. Its protein product is CSVGGSYGYTF.

V gene TRBV28 combines with J gene TRBJ1-1; D not certain. The CDR3 consists of 12 residues. Trimming took 5 bases from V and 3 from J, leaving 7 bases between them. Germline V CDR1 and CDR2: MDHEN, SYDVKM. The CDR3 DNA reads as TGTGCCAGCAGTGGCTGGTACACTGAAGCTTTCTTT. This codes for CASSGWYTEAFF.